This T cell receptor beta chain was identified in a study of CD4 T cells in relation to SARS-CoV-2 and coronaviruses. Study-wide findings and caveats: The cross-reactivity analysis covered only spike protein, not other viral proteins.

Remarks on this clone: Its antigen remains unidentified.

TCRdb's table, derived via immunoSEQ multiplex PCR, lists solely in-frame clones and lacks some. Found here are about 38,000 clones, over 75% of them singletons; the top ten hold approximately 8.8%. The CDR3 extends over 14 amino acids. V lost 0 bases to trimming and J lost 5 bases, with 11 bases between them. Germline V lookup: CDR1 SGHNT, CDR2 YYREEE (reference sequence). This TCR derives from an adult with COVID-19. This rearrangement joins TRBV5-4 to TRBJ2-5; possible D gene TRBD2, 7 bases. The specimen sequenced was memory CD4+ T cells from PBMCs. CDR3 bases: TGTGCCAGCAGCTTGGTGGGGGGGCTGGAGACCCAGTACTTC. Its protein is CASSLVGGLETQYF.